The 28 T cell receptor beta chains reported below all come from one sample, sequenced in a study of control samples from healthy donors and cancer patients. TCRdb's copy holds only in-frame clones and misses some; the assay was immunoSEQ multiplex PCR. The sample has more than 85,000 clones, roughly 89% seen once; the top ten hold approximately 15%. The source material was blood. The origin of the receptors is a woman in her 50s in good health.

The chain employs TRBV29-1 and TRBJ1-4; 7 nucleotides match TRBD1. Per the germline V gene, CDR1 is SQVTM and CDR2 is ANQGSEA. V lost 7 bases and J lost 8; bases outside the gene matches: 7. There are 12 residues in the CDR3. CDR3 coding DNA: TGCAGCGCGAGAACAGGGGACGAAAAACTGTTTTTT. As protein: CSARTGDEKLFF. Supplemented by reference TRBV29-1 and TRBJ1-4, the full variable domain reads SAVISQKPSRDICQRGTSLTIQCQVDSQVTMMFWYRQQPGQSLTLIATANQGSEATYESGFVIDKFPISRPNLTFSTLTVSNMSPEDSSIYLCSARTGDEKLFFGSGTQLSVL.

This rearrangement joins TRBV5-1 to TRBJ1-1; D not resolved. From germline, CDR1 is SGHRS and CDR2 YFSETQ. The CDR3 consists of 13 residues. Trimming took 4 bases from V and 0 from J, leaving 7 bases between them. CDR3 protein: CASSATLNTEAFF. The CDR3 bases are TGCGCCAGCAGCGCTACCTTGAACACTGAAGCTTTCTTT.

The chain uses TRBV4-3 and TRBJ2-1; either TRBD1 or TRBD2 may fit D (5 bases each). Trimming took 0 bases from V and 0 from J, leaving 15 bases between them. The CDR3 is 18 residues long. Germline lookup yields CDR1 LGHNA and CDR2 YSLEER. The CDR3 loop is CASSQEGVAESSYNEQFF. The CDR3, as DNA: TGCGCCAGCAGCCAAGAGGGGGTCGCGGAGAGCTCCTACAATGAGCAGTTCTTC.

This chain uses TRBV7-2 with TRBJ2-2; 10 bases are shared with TRBD2. The CDR3 sequence is 16 residues long. Germline values: CDR1 SGHTA, CDR2 FQGNSA. V shed 7 bases, J shed 4 bases, and the junction held 9 bases outside the gene matches. CDR3 region: CASKYYIAGGTGELFF. In DNA form, the CDR3 reads TGTGCCAGCAAATACTACATAGCGGGAGGCACCGGGGAGCTGTTTTTT.

The DNA for the CDR3 is TGTGCCAGCAGCCCCGGGGCGGGTGTAGGCACTGAAGCTTTCTTT. It is translated as CASSPGAGVGTEAFF. The chain has TRBV28 and TRBJ1-1, with TRBD1 as a possible D gene (5 bases). The CDR3 covers 15 residues. V lost 6 bases and J lost 4, with 18 bases in between. Germline CDR1 and CDR2: MDHEN and SYDVKM. Full variable domain (rest looked up from reference TRBV28 and TRBJ1-1): DVKVTQSSRYLVKRTGEKVFLECVQDMDHENMFWYRQDPGLGLRLIYFSYDVKMKEKGDIPEGYSVSREKKERFSLILESASTNQTSMYLCASSPGAGVGTEAFFGQGTRLTVV.

The genes are TRBV5-1 and TRBJ1-1; D is uncertain. CDR3 length equals 12 residues. V was trimmed by 4 bases and J by 2 bases, leaving 6 bases between them. The germline CDR1 and CDR2 sequences are SGHRS and YFSETQ. CDR3 in DNA: TGCGCCAGCAGCCATGGAAACACTGAAGCTTTCTTT. Its translation: CASSHGNTEAFF. Filled out from reference TRBV5-1 and TRBJ1-1, the complete variable domain reads KAGVTQTPRYLIKTRGQQVTLSCSPISGHRSVSWYQQTPGQGLQFLFEYFSETQRNKGNFPGRFSGRQFSNSRSEMNVSTLELGDSALYLCASSHGNTEAFFGQGTRLTVV.

This chain links TRBV5-8 with TRBJ2-6; no reliable D call. The CDR3 runs to 15 residues. CDR1 is SGHTS, CDR2 YDEGEE, per germline. V was trimmed by 2 bases and J by 4 bases, leaving 10 bases between them. CDR3 in DNA: TGTGCCAGCAGCTTTAAAAGGGCCGGGGCCAACGTCCTGACTTTC. Translating it yields CASSFKRAGANVLTF.

The chain carries TRBV30 and TRBJ2-3; 8 positions match TRBD2. CDR1 is GTSNPN, CDR2 SVGIG, per germline (reference sequence). This CDR3 is 15 amino acids long. Trimming cost V 4 bases and J 2 bases; bases outside gene matches: 8. The CDR3 sequence is CAWTAGGGITDTQYF. DNA of the CDR3: TGTGCCTGGACCGCCGGGGGGGGAATCACAGATACGCAGTATTTT.

J is TRBJ1-5 and V is TRBV15; D might be TRBD1 (5 bases). V was pared by 1 base and J by 1 base, with 23 bases between. The CDR3 runs 20 residues. The germline CDR1 and CDR2 sequences are LNHNV and YYDKDF (reference sequence). This CDR3 reads CATSRGPSTGALVSNQPQHF. The CDR3 DNA reads TGTGCCACCAGCAGAGGGCCCTCGACCGGGGCCCTTGTGAGCAATCAGCCCCAGCATTTT.

The V and J genes are TRBV12-3 or TRBV12-4 and TRBJ1-6; D remains ambiguous. The CDR3 extends over 12 amino acids. The V gene lost 3 bases and the J gene lost 9 bases, with 6 bases spanning the gap. The CDR3 spells CASSFYSSPLHF. The CDR3 coding sequence is TGTGCCAGCAGTTTCTATTCTTCACCCCTCCACTTT.

The chain is built from TRBV7-3 and TRBJ2-5; TRBD2 aligns across 14 bases. The CDR3 sequence is 16 residues long. Germline assignment: CDR1 SGHTA and CDR2 FQGTGA. V dropped 0 bases and J dropped 4; count of bases not matched to a gene: 1. CDR3 sequence (DNA): TGTGCCAGCAGCTTAACGGGACTAGCGGGGGCAGAGACCCAGTACTTC. Translating it yields CASSLTGLAGAETQYF.

The chain links TRBV3-1 (or the pseudogene TRBV3-2) to TRBJ1-3; D gene unclear. The V end lost 4 bases, the J end lost 0 bases, and 13 bases lay between the germline ends. Germline V lookup: CDR1 LGHDT, CDR2 YNNKEL (reference sequence). The CDR3 is 16 amino acids. CDR3 sequence reads: CASSRPQRSSGNTIYF. The DNA of the CDR3 is TGTGCCAGCAGCCGCCCACAGAGGAGCTCTGGAAACACCATATATTTT.

The V call is TRBV6-5, the J call TRBJ2-1; D might be TRBD1 or TRBD2, each matching 6 bases. Per the germline V gene, CDR1 is MNHEY and CDR2 is SVGAGI. The ends were cut back, 6 bases at V and 4 bases at J, with 16 bases in the middle. There are 15 residues in the CDR3. The CDR3 nucleotides read TGTGCCAGCAGCCCCGGGGGACAACGTTACAATGAGCAGTTCTTC. This gives the protein CASSPGGQRYNEQFF.

J is TRBJ2-1 and V is TRBV4-3, with 7 bases that match TRBD1. The CDR3 is made up of 17 amino acids. Trimming took 0 bases from V and 2 from J; bases not matched to a gene: 7. Germline V gene data show CDR1 as LGHNA and CDR2 as YSLEER. CDR3 in amino acids: CASSQDPPRGTYNEQFF. The CDR3 DNA reads TGCGCCAGCAGCCAAGACCCGCCCAGGGGGACCTACAATGAGCAGTTCTTC.

The genes are TRBV30 and TRBJ2-7; 8 nucleotides match TRBD1. Germline CDR1 is GTSNPN and CDR2 is SVGIG (reference sequence). The CDR3 totals 13 residues. V shed 8 bases, J shed 5 bases, and the junction held 11 bases outside the gene matches. CDR3 region: CARSETGDDEQYF. The CDR3 DNA is TGTGCCAGGTCCGAGACAGGGGACGACGAGCAGTACTTC.

In nucleotides, the CDR3 is TGTGCCAGCAGTTCCGGGACTAGCGGGAGTAGGCGGAGGTTCGAGCAGTACGTC. This sequence encodes CASSSGTSGSRRRFEQYV. The gene calls are TRBV6-2 or TRBV6-3 and TRBJ2-7; TRBD2 matches at 14 bases. Looked up from germline, CDR1 is MNHEY and CDR2 is SVGEGT. CDR3 length equals 18 residues. J was trimmed by 6 bases and V by 4 bases; bases with no gene match: 14.

The gene calls are TRBV11-2 and TRBJ2-7, with D perhaps TRBD1 (5 bases). The CDR3 is 14 residues long. Germline-derived CDR1 and CDR2 are SGHAT and FQNNGV. V lost 4 bases, J lost 0 bases, and 10 bases lay in between. Here the CDR3 reads CASSSKTASYEQYF. The CDR3 bases are TGTGCCAGCAGCTCGAAGACAGCCTCCTACGAGCAGTACTTC.

This sequence joins TRBV2 and TRBJ2-2; D gene uncertain. CDR1 and CDR2 from the germline V gene are SNHLY and FYNNEI. V was cut by 3 bases and J by 7 bases, with 9 bases left in between. The CDR3 spans 13 residues. DNA for the CDR3: TGTGCCAGCAGTGATCTGGCGGACGGGGAGCTGTTTTTT. Amino acids: CASSDLADGELFF. Drawing the rest from reference TRBV2 and TRBJ2-2, the complete variable domain is EPEVTQTPSHQVTQMGQEVILRCVPISNHLYFYWYRQILGQKVEFLVSFYNNEISEKSEIFDDQFSVERPDGSNFTLKIRSTKLEDSAMYFCASSDLADGELFFGEGSRLTVL.

The rearrangement links TRBV6-6 to TRBJ1-2; a possible D gene is TRBD1 (6 bases). In germline, CDR1 is MNHNY, CDR2 SVGAGI (reference sequence). This CDR3 region has 12 residues. Trimming removed 10 bases from V and 6 bases from J, with 15 bases in between. CDR3 DNA: TGTGCCATCCGACAGGTTGAAAATGGCTACACCTTC. This sequence encodes CAIRQVENGYTF.

The chain couples TRBV7-2 to TRBJ1-6; 9 positions agree with TRBD1. The germline CDR1 and CDR2 sequences are SGHTA and FQGNSA. The V gene end was trimmed by 6 bases and the J gene end by 3 bases; junction bases not matched to a gene: 6. CDR3 size: 16 residues. The CDR3 is CASRGQGGIYNSPLHF. Written as DNA, the CDR3 is TGTGCCAGCAGGGGACAGGGAGGAATCTATAATTCACCCCTCCACTTT. The full variable domain, completed using reference TRBV7-2 and TRBJ1-6, is GAGVSQSPSNKVTEKGKDVELRCDPISGHTALYWYRQSLGQGLEFLIYFQGNSAPDKSGLPSDRFSAERTGGSVSTLTIQRTQQEDSAVYLCASRGQGGIYNSPLHFGNGTRLTVT.

The genes are TRBV7-2 and TRBJ2-2, with TRBD2 matching over 7 bases. The trim removed 3 bases at V and 2 bases at J, leaving 6 bases unmatched. CDR3 length: 16 residues. CDR1 and CDR2 from the germline V gene are SGHTA and FQGNSA. CDR3 bases: TGTGCCAGCAGCTTCCGGAGCGGGGTAAACACCGGGGAGCTGTTTTTT. Residues: CASSFRSGVNTGELFF.

The gene calls are TRBV7-2 and TRBJ1-6; the D is unclear. The CDR3 has 14 residues. The V and J ends lost 3 bases and 10 bases respectively, with 13 bases between them. Germline V gene sequence: CDR1 SGHTA, CDR2 FQGNSA. In DNA, the CDR3 is TGTGCCAGCAGCTTCGACGGATTTTACTCACCCCTCCACTTT. The encoded protein is CASSFDGFYSPLHF.

The chain employs TRBV15 and TRBJ2-2; D remains unclear. Germline CDR1 is LNHNV and CDR2 is YYDKDF (reference sequence). This CDR3 comprises 13 residues. V was cut by 5 bases and J by 1 base, with 5 bases left in between. For the CDR3, the DNA is TGTGCCACCAGCGACGTGAACACCGGGGAGCTGTTTTTT. It specifies CATSDVNTGELFF.

The rearrangement uses TRBV9 and TRBJ2-7; 7 bases fit TRBD1. Trimming at V came to 0 bases and at J to 3 bases, leaving 9 bases not matched to a gene. The CDR3 covers 16 residues. The germline gives CDR1 SGDLS, CDR2 YYNGEE. CDR3 DNA sequence: TGTGCCAGCAGCGTAGCCCCAGACAGGGCGAACTACGAGCAGTACTTC. This translates into CASSVAPDRANYEQYF.

The CDR3 bases are TGCGCCAGCAGCCAAGATCTAATGGCCTTCTCTGGAAACACCATATATTTT. Protein sequence: CASSQDLMAFSGNTIYF. V is TRBV4-3 and J is TRBJ1-3; no firm D call. CDR1 is LGHNA and CDR2 is YSLEER in the germline V gene. Trimming removed 0 bases from V and 0 bases from J, with 12 bases in between. The CDR3 extends over 17 amino acids.

V usage is TRBV11-3 and J usage is TRBJ1-1; D is uncertain. V was shortened by 4 bases and J by 1 base, with 7 bases between the two germline ends. This CDR3 is built from 13 residues. The V gene's germline CDR1 is SGHNT and CDR2 YENEEA. The CDR3 coding sequence is TGTGCCAGCAGCTACCGACAGAACACTGAAGCTTTCTTT. Translation: CASSYRQNTEAFF.

This chain joins TRBV7-3 and TRBJ1-6; no reliable D call. The germline V gene has CDR1 SGHTA and CDR2 FQGTGA. V lost 5 bases to trimming and J lost 7 bases, with 12 bases between them. The CDR3 is 14 amino acids. Here the CDR3 DNA reads TGTGCCAGCAGCCAAGAGACGGCCAATTCACCCCTCCACTTT. Its translation is CASSQETANSPLHF.

V gene TRBV9 combines with J gene TRBJ1-2; tentatively, D is TRBD1 (5 bases). V lost 0 bases to trimming and J lost 5 bases, with 11 bases between them. CDR1 is SGDLS and CDR2 is YYNGEE in the germline V gene. The CDR3 runs 14 residues. For the CDR3, the DNA is TGTGCCAGCAGCGTAGGAAGTCAGGGATATGGCTACACCTTC. Residues: CASSVGSQGYGYTF.